This passage covers 29 T cell receptor beta chains from one sample sequenced in a study of T-cell memory formation after mild COVID-19. From the 5' RACE reads, TCRdb called clonotypes with MiXCR, one entry per CDR3 protein. This table has just over 350,000 distinct CDR3 sequences, approximately 15% appearing once. Sequences were obtained from PBMCs or a T cell subset sorted from them (not recorded which). The receptor source for this set is a man between 18 and 35 years old who had mild COVID-19 (a few samples of this study predate the infection). Cell type and time point are not known.

J is TRBJ2-3 and V is TRBV5-1; TRBD2 aligns across 9 bases. Germline CDR1 reads SGHRS; CDR2 reads YFSETQ. With 2 bases clipped from V and 3 bases from J, the junction kept 7 bases outside the gene matches. This CDR3 comprises 16 residues. The CDR3 bases are TGCGCCAGCAGCTTCCAGCGGGGGGCCTTTACAGATACGCAGTATTTT. It is translated as CASSFQRGAFTDTQYF.

This clonotype turned up a few times. V gene TRBV9 combines with J gene TRBJ1-5, with D uncertain. Between the trimmed V and J ends, which lost 0 bases and 3 bases, there was a span of 10 bases. The CDR3 sequence is 15 residues long. Germline-derived CDR1 and CDR2 are SGDLS and YYNGEE. DNA of the CDR3: TGTGCCAGCAGCGTAGACGGGAGTTTCAATCAGCCCCAGCATTTT. It translates to CASSVDGSFNQPQHF. Drawing the rest from reference TRBV9 and TRBJ1-5, the complete variable domain is DSGVTQTPKHLITATGQRVTLRCSPRSGDLSVYWYQQSLDQGLQFLIQYYNGEERAKGNILERFSAQQFPDLHSELNLSSLELGDSALYFCASSVDGSFNQPQHFGDGTRLSIL.

V and J are TRBV20-1 and TRBJ1-2; D possibly corresponds to TRBD1 (5 bases). The CDR3 has 14 amino acids. CDR1 is DFQATT, CDR2 SNEGSKA, per germline (reference sequence). V lost 0 bases to trimming and J lost 5 bases, with 13 bases between them. The CDR3, as DNA: TGCAGTGCTAGAGATCAAGGGAGACAGTATGGCTACACCTTC. Residues: CSARDQGRQYGYTF.

The chain recombines TRBV4-3 with TRBJ2-3; TRBD2 matches at 11 bases. The CDR3 has 17 residues. Germline CDR1 reads LGHNA; CDR2 reads YSLEER. V lost 4 bases and J lost 6; bases outside the gene matches: 12. The CDR3 is CASSRTILTSGEDTQYF. The CDR3, as DNA: TGCGCCAGCAGCCGGACGATCTTGACTAGCGGGGAGGATACGCAGTATTTT.

This clonotype was seen only a few times. This chain links TRBV21-1 with TRBJ2-1; the table's D call, TRBD1, was not checked against the DNA. TRBV21-1 is a pseudogene segment. The CDR3 has 15 residues. CDR3 DNA sequence: TGTGCCAGCAGCAAACCTAGGGGGCCATACAATGAGCAGTTCTTC. Translated, it gives CASSKPRGPYNEQFF.

The rearrangement joins TRBV5-1 to TRBJ2-3; either TRBD1 or TRBD2 may supply D (6 bases each). Between the trimmed V and J ends, which lost 2 bases and 1 base, there was a span of 11 bases. The germline gives CDR1 SGHRS, CDR2 YFSETQ. The CDR3 length is 15 residues. The CDR3 is CASSFWGAGTDTQYF. The CDR3 DNA reads TGCGCCAGCAGCTTCTGGGGGGCAGGCACAGATACGCAGTATTTT.

This clonotype was recorded a few times. The chain uses TRBV29-1 and TRBJ2-1; 8 positions agree with TRBD1. J lost 4 bases, V lost 4 bases, and 6 bases had no gene match. The germline V gene has CDR1 SQVTM and CDR2 ANQGSEA. The CDR3 consists of 14 residues. The CDR3 here is CSVVGDRGYNEQFF. CDR3 in DNA: TGCAGCGTTGTCGGTGACAGGGGATACAATGAGCAGTTCTTC.

This clonotype was counted between two and nine times. This rearrangement joins TRBV25-1 to TRBJ2-6; D unresolved. Trimming took off 1 base at V and 12 bases at J, with 4 bases between the two ends. Germline V gene lookup returns CDR1 MGHDK and CDR2 SYGVNS. This CDR3 contains 11 residues. The CDR3 here is CASSESRVLTF. In DNA form, the CDR3 reads TGTGCCAGCAGTGAATCCCGCGTCCTGACTTTC.

This clonotype was seen once. The V call is TRBV6-2 or TRBV6-3, the J call TRBJ2-2; D gene ambiguous. CDR3 length: 15 amino acids. V lost 6 bases to trimming and J lost 2 bases, with 13 bases between them. Germline CDR1 MNHEY, CDR2 SVGEGT. The CDR3 region has the DNA TGTGCCAGCAGGCCCGGAGTACTAAACACCGGGGAGCTGTTTTTT. Translated, it gives CASRPGVLNTGELFF.

There are many counts of this clonotype. This chain links TRBV2 with TRBJ1-6, with D perhaps TRBD1 (6 bases). V was cut by 11 bases and J by 9 bases, with 20 bases left in between. The CDR3 covers 14 residues. Looked up from germline, CDR1 is SNHLY and CDR2 is FYNNEI. CDR3 sequence reads: CAGSRTGSVSPLHF. DNA of the CDR3: TGTGCCGGCTCTAGAACAGGGTCGGTTTCACCCCTCCACTTT.

In this sample, this clonotype turned up many times. The rearrangement links TRBV12-3 or TRBV12-4 to TRBJ1-6, with D possibly TRBD1 on 5 matching bases. The V gene lost 6 bases and the J gene lost 0 bases, with 9 bases spanning the gap. This CDR3 spans 15 amino acids. CDR3 amino acids: CASRGRSSYNSPLHF. In nucleotides, the CDR3 is TGTGCCAGCAGGGGACGGAGCTCCTATAATTCACCCCTCCACTTT.

V and J are TRBV19 and TRBJ1-5; D uncertain. Trimming removed 4 bases from V and 2 bases from J, with 6 bases in between. Looked up from germline, CDR1 is LNHDA and CDR2 is SQIVND (reference sequence). CDR3 length: 13 amino acids. CDR3 protein: CASSKVGNQPQHF. Here the CDR3 DNA reads TGTGCCAGTAGTAAGGTGGGCAATCAGCCCCAGCATTTT.

This clonotype was seen more than once but under ten times. The chain combines TRBV6-4 with TRBJ2-3, with D possibly being TRBD1 (5 bases). This CDR3 has 14 amino acids. CDR1 MRHNA and CDR2 SNTAGT come from the germline V gene. Trimming shortened V by 2 bases and J by 0 bases, and 6 bases separated the two germline ends. The CDR3 nucleotides are TGTGCCAGCAGTGACCAGGGTAGCACAGATACGCAGTATTTT. It codes for CASSDQGSTDTQYF.

This chain connects TRBV2 to TRBJ2-5; TRBD1 aligns across 7 bases. Germline-derived CDR1 and CDR2 are SNHLY and FYNNEI. V shed 8 bases and J 3 bases; nucleotides not matched to a gene: 0. CDR3 size: 11 residues. The DNA for the CDR3 is TGTGCCAGCGACAGGGAAGAGACCCAGTACTTC. Residues: CASDREETQYF.

There are a few counts of this clonotype. The gene calls are TRBV6-2 or TRBV6-3 and TRBJ1-1; D not certain. The CDR3 length is 14 residues. CDR1 and CDR2 from the germline V gene are MNHEY and SVGEGT. Trimming took off 4 bases at V and 1 base at J, with 10 bases between the two ends. Here the CDR3 reads CASSSLISNTEAFF. The CDR3 nucleotides read TGTGCCAGCAGTTCCCTAATTTCGAACACTGAAGCTTTCTTT.

V gene TRBV7-2 combines with J gene TRBJ1-1; tentatively, D is TRBD1 (5 bases). This CDR3 has 19 residues. V shed 5 bases and J shed 3 bases, with 28 bases lying between them. Looked up from germline, CDR1 is SGHTA and CDR2 is FQGNSA. The chain's CDR3 is CASSPRIPIQGMGDTEAFF. The CDR3 coding sequence is TGTGCCAGCAGCCCGCGCATCCCGATCCAGGGTATGGGGGACACTGAAGCTTTCTTT.

The genes are TRBV30 and TRBJ2-5; 16 bases align to TRBD2. This CDR3 is built from 16 residues. V shed 1 base, J shed 5 bases, and the junction held 4 bases outside the gene matches. The V gene's germline CDR1 is GTSNPN and CDR2 SVGIG (reference sequence). This CDR3 reads CAWSAGTSGGAETQYF. CDR3 DNA: TGTGCCTGGAGTGCCGGGACTAGCGGGGGGGCCGAGACCCAGTACTTC. Using reference TRBV30 and TRBJ2-5 for the parts outside the CDR3, the full variable domain is SQTIHQWPATLVQPVGSPLSLECTVEGTSNPNLYWYRQAAGRGLQLLFYSVGIGQISSEVPQNLSASRPQDRQFILSSKKLLLSDSGFYLCAWSAGTSGGAETQYFGPGTRLLVL.

This clonotype was seen repeatedly, ten times or more. The gene calls are TRBV9 and TRBJ2-5; D gene ambiguous. The CDR3 has 14 residues. Germline-derived CDR1 and CDR2 are SGDLS and YYNGEE. The V and J ends lost 3 bases and 0 bases respectively, with 9 bases between them. CDR3 sequence: CASSADPYQETQYF. The CDR3 DNA reads TGTGCCAGCAGCGCAGATCCGTACCAAGAGACCCAGTACTTC.

This clonotype was recorded at least ten times. The chain is built from TRBV7-6 and TRBJ2-6; perhaps TRBD1 as D (7 bases). CDR3 length: 19 residues. CDR1 SGHVS and CDR2 FNYEAQ come from the germline V gene. Trimming stripped 6 bases from V and 0 bases from J, with 21 bases between. This CDR3 is CASSNPVEGQFSGANVLTF. CDR3 nucleotide sequence: TGTGCCAGCAGTAACCCGGTGGAGGGACAGTTCTCTGGGGCCAACGTCCTGACTTTC.

This clonotype was observed a few times. The chain uses TRBV5-1 and TRBJ2-3; no reliable D call. There are 13 residues in the CDR3. CDR1 SGHRS and CDR2 YFSETQ come from the germline V gene. Deletions cut 5 bases from V and 5 bases from J, with 12 bases between. The CDR3 DNA sequence: TGCGCCAGCAGAGGCACTGCTGAAGATACGCAGTATTTT. Translating it yields CASRGTAEDTQYF.

This clonotype was observed a handful of times. The rearrangement links TRBV6-2 or TRBV6-3 to TRBJ2-7; tentatively, D is TRBD1 (5 bases). The ends were cut back, 2 bases at V and 5 bases at J, with 13 bases in the middle. The germline V gene encodes CDR1 MNHEY and CDR2 SVGEGT. This CDR3 has 14 amino acids. DNA for the CDR3: TGTGCCAGCAGTTACGTCAGGGTTGGGGACGAGCAGTACTTC. It translates to CASSYVRVGDEQYF.

In its sample, this clonotype was seen a few times. The rearrangement uses TRBV7-2 and TRBJ2-2, with D possibly TRBD1 on 5 matching bases. The CDR3 extends over 17 amino acids. Trimming took off 2 bases at V and 1 base at J, with 14 bases between the two ends. CDR1 and CDR2 (germline): SGHTA, FQGNSA. In DNA form, the CDR3 reads TGTGCCAGCAGCTTATACGTTCGGACATTGAACACCGGGGAGCTGTTTTTT. It codes for CASSLYVRTLNTGELFF.

This clonotype appeared a few times. This chain uses TRBV7-2 with TRBJ2-3; D unclear. V dropped 2 bases and J dropped 2 bases, with 11 bases sitting between them. Per the germline V gene, CDR1 is SGHTA and CDR2 is FQGNSA. This CDR3 comprises 15 residues. This chain's CDR3 is CASSLFALPTDTQYF. CDR3 nucleotides: TGTGCCAGCAGCTTATTCGCTCTACCCACAGATACGCAGTATTTT. The full variable domain, with the rest looked up from reference TRBV7-2 and TRBJ2-3, is GAGVSQSPSNKVTEKGKDVELRCDPISGHTALYWYRQSLGQGLEFLIYFQGNSAPDKSGLPSDRFSAERTGGSVSTLTIQRTQQEDSAVYLCASSLFALPTDTQYFGPGTRLTVL.

This clonotype was seen a handful of times. V is TRBV27 and J is TRBJ2-2; D ambiguous. Trimming left V 5 bases short and J 0 bases short, with 13 bases between. This CDR3 has 16 amino acids. Germline CDR1 is MNHEY and CDR2 is SMNVEV (reference sequence). The CDR3 DNA reads TGTGCCAGCAGTAGGGCTCCAGTCCCGAACACCGGGGAGCTGTTTTTT. Its protein product is CASSRAPVPNTGELFF.

The CDR3 region has the DNA TGTGCCAGCAGCGTACTAGACTCCTACGAGCAGTACTTC. Translating it yields CASSVLDSYEQYF. The chain is built from TRBV5-6 and TRBJ2-7, with D possibly matching TRBD2 (5 bases). CDR3 length equals 13 residues. Germline CDR1 SGHDT, CDR2 YYEEEE. The V end lost 4 bases, the J end lost 0 bases, and 8 bases lay between the germline ends.

The J gene is TRBJ2-7, the V gene TRBV20-1; D not resolved. The CDR3 covers 12 residues. Germline V gene lookup returns CDR1 DFQATT and CDR2 SNEGSKA (reference sequence). V lost 0 bases to trimming and J lost 6 bases, with 9 bases between them. CDR3 nucleotide sequence: TGCAGTGCTAGAGATGAAGGGCTCGAGCAGTACGTC. Translating gives CSARDEGLEQYV.

This chain uses TRBV6-6 with TRBJ1-5; weak D call: TRBD1 (5 bases). The CDR3 is 17 amino acids. Trimming left V 3 bases short and J 2 bases short, with 17 bases between. Per the germline V gene, CDR1 is MNHNY and CDR2 is SVGAGI (reference sequence). CDR3: CASSYSRDGIRNQPQHF. The CDR3 DNA follows: TGTGCCAGCAGTTATAGTAGGGACGGGATACGCAATCAGCCCCAGCATTTT.

The J gene is TRBJ2-3, the V gene TRBV18; D is possibly TRBD1 (5 bases). Germline CDR1 KGHSH, CDR2 LQKENI. Trimming took off 5 bases at V and 2 bases at J, with 14 bases between the two ends. The CDR3 has 15 amino acids. CDR3 sequence: CASSAKGPVTDTQYF. In DNA form, the CDR3 reads TGTGCCAGCTCAGCAAAGGGGCCAGTCACAGATACGCAGTATTTT.

The gene calls are TRBV7-9 and TRBJ2-1, with 9 nucleotides matching TRBD2. Germline CDR1 SEHNR, CDR2 FQNEAQ (reference sequence). V shed 3 bases and J 14 bases; nucleotides not matched to a gene: 8. The CDR3 is 13 residues long. Written as DNA, the CDR3 is TGTGCCAGCAGCTTCAAAGTCGGGACTAGCAAGTTCTTC. Protein: CASSFKVGTSKFF.